The following is a TCR beta chain sequence with its context. The CDR3 contains 16 residues. Germline loops: CDR1 LGHDT, CDR2 YNNKEL (reference sequence). V dropped 1 base and J dropped 10 bases, with 22 bases sitting between them. The source material, RNA transcripts, was used to amplify TCR beta CDR3 regions. The primer set for the first-round RT-PCR of the TCR CDR3 was HTBI. A single record per CDR3 protein comes from TCRdb applying MiXCR to the multiplex PCR reads. The profile covers 250,000 to 300,000 distinct CDR3 sequences, with less than 20% appearing a single time and 35% to 45% taken by the ten largest. The data were taken from a study of T cells in Graves' hyperthyroidism and ophthalmopathy. Across the whole study: Peripheral blood was obtained at initial diagnosis, preceding any treatment.

This chain connects TRBV3-1 to TRBJ1-2, with a weak D call TRBD1 (6 bases). The clonotype originates from a man aged 50-59 years with Graves' ophthalmopathy. The sample taken for sequencing was blood. CDR3 sequence reads: CASSQGPPTGLRDYTF. CDR3 DNA: TGTGCCAGCAGCCAAGGGCCCCCTACAGGGCTCCGAGACTACACCTTC.